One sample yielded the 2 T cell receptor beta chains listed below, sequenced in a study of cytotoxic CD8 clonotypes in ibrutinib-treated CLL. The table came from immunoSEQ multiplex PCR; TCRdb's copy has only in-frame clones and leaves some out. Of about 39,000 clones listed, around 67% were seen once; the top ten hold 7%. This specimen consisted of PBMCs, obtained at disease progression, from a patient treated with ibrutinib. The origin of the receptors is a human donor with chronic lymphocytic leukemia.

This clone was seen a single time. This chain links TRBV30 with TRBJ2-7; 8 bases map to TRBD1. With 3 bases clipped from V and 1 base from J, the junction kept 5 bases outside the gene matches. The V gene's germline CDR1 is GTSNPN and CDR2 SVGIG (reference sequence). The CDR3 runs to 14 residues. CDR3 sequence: CAWRYQGASYEQYF. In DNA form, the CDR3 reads TGTGCCTGGAGGTACCAGGGGGCATCCTACGAGCAGTACTTC.

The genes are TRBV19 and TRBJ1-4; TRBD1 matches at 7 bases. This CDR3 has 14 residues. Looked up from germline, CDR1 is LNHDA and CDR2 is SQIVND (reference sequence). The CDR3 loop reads CAVSPGQLNEKLFF. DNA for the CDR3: TGTGCTGTTTCTCCGGGACAGCTTAATGAAAAACTGTTTTTT.